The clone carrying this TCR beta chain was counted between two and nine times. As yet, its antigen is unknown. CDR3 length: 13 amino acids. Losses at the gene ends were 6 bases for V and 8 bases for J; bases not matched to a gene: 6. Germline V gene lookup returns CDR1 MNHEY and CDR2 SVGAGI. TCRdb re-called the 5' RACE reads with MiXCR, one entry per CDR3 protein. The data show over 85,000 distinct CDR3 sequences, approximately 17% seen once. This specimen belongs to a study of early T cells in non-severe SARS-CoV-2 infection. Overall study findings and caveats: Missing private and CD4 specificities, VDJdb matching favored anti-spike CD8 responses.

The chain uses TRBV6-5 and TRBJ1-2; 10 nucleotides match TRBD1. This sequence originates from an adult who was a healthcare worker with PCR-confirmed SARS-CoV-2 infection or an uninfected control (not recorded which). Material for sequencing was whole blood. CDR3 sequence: CASSRQGARGYTF. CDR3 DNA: TGTGCCAGCAGCCGACAGGGGGCGCGAGGCTACACCTTC.